This record covers a single T cell receptor beta chain. What it binds is not known. The data were obtained in a study of persistence of HIV-infected CD4 T cells. About the study: Suppressive ART had lasted a median of about 8 years.

The germline gives CDR1 LGHNA, CDR2 YNFKEQ. The V and J ends lost 3 bases and 2 bases, in that order; junction bases with no gene match: 9. The CDR3 covers 18 residues. Study-level results: Rare CMV-responding cells carrying HIV-1 proviruses were not analyzed separately for TCR. Antigen-responding cells were enriched for degenerate expanded CDR3beta sequences. TCRbeta richness was lower in CMV- and Gag-responding cells than in anti-CD3/anti-CD28-responding cells.

This nonspecific control used anti-CD3/anti-CD28 bead stimulation of CD4+ T cells. Responding CD4+ T cells were sorted by upregulation of both CD40 ligand and CD69. The immunoSEQ assay was version 4, run in survey mode. The data were produced by immunoSEQ multiplex PCR, yet TCRdb's version contains in-frame clones alone and is incomplete. This sample has around 39,000 clones, with 70% to 90% found just once. The origin of this receptor is an adult man with HIV who was CMV-seropositive. The chain combines TRBV4-2 with TRBJ2-6, with 8 nucleotides matching TRBD2. Source: CD4+ T cells sorted from PBMCs after roughly 18-hour stimulation, taken from a patient who received antiretroviral therapy. The CDR3 region has the DNA TGTGCCAGCAGCCAGGCGTACAACGGGGGGGCTGGGGCCAACGTCCTGACTTTC. Amino acid sequence: CASSQAYNGGAGANVLTF.